The T cell receptor (beta chain) described here comes from a study of blood T cell repertoires in COVID-19. Turning to the study itself: T cells, B-cell-depleted T cells, or PBMCs supplied cDNA or gDNA.

Authors' processing steps: Using reference gene primer amplification, nucleated cell counts were estimated. Generated by immunoSEQ multiplex PCR, the TCRdb table keeps only in-frame clones and is missing some. V and J calls and clone size are as listed in that table; D and trimming were resolved from the DNA. The repertoire holds about 98,000 clones, with 84% as singletons. J was trimmed by 4 bases and V by 1 base; bases with no gene match: 7. CDR1 SGHTA and CDR2 FQGNSA come from the germline V gene. This CDR3 spans 16 amino acids. The chain joins TRBV7-2 to TRBJ2-5, with 9 bases aligning to TRBD2. The sequenced material came from peripheral blood. This TCR derives from a man between 35 and 55 years old with active or convalescent COVID-19. CDR3 DNA: TGTGCCAGCAGCTTAGAGGCGGGGGGGCCGGGAGAGACCCAGTACTTC. Encoded protein: CASSLEAGGPGETQYF.